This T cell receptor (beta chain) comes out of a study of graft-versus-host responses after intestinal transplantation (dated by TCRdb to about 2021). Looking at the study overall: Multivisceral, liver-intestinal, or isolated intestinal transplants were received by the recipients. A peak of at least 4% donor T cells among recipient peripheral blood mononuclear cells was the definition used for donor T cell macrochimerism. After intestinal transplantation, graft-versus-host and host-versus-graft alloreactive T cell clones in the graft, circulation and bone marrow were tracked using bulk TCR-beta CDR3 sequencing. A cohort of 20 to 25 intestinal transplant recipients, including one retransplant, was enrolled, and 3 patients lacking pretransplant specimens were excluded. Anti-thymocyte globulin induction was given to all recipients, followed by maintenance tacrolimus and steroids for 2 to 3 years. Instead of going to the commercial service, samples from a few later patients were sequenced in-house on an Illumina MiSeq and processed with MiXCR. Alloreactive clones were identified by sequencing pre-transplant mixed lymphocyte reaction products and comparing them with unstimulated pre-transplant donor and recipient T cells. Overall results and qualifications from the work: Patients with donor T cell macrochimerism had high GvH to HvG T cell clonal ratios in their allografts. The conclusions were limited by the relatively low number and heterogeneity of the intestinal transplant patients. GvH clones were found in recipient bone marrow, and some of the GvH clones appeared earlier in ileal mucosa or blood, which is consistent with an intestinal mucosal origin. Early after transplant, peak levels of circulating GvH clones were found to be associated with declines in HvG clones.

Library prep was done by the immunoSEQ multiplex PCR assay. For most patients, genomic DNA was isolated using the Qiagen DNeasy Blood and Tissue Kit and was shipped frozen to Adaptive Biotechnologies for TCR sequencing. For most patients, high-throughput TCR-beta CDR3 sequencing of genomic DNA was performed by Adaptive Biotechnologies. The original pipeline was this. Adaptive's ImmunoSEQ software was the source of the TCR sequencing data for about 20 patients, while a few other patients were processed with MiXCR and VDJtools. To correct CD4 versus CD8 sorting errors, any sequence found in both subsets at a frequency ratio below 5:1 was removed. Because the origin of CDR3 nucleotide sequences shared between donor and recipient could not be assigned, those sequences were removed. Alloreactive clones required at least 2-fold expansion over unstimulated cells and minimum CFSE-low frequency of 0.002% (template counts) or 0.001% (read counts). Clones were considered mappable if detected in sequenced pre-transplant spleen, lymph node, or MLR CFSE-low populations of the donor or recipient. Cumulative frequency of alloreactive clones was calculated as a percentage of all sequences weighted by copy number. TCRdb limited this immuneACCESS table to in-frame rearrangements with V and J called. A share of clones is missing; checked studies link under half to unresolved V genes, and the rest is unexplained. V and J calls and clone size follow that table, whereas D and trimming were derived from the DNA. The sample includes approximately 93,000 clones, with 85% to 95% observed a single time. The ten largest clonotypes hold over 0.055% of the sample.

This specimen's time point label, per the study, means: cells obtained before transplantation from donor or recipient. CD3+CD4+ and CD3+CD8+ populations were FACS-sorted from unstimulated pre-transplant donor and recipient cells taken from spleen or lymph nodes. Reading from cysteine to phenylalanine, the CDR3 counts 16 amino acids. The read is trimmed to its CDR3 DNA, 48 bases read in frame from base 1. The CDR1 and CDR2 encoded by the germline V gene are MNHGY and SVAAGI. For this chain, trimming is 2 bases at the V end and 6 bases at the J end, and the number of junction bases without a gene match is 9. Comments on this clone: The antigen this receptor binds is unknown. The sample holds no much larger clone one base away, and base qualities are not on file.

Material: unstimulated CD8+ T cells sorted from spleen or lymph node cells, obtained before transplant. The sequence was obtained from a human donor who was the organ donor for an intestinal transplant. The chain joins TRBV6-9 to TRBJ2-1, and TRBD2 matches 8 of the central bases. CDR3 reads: CASSYKARGDSNEQFF. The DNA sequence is TGTGCCAGCAGTTATAAGGCGCGGGGGGACTCCAATGAGCAGTTCTTC.